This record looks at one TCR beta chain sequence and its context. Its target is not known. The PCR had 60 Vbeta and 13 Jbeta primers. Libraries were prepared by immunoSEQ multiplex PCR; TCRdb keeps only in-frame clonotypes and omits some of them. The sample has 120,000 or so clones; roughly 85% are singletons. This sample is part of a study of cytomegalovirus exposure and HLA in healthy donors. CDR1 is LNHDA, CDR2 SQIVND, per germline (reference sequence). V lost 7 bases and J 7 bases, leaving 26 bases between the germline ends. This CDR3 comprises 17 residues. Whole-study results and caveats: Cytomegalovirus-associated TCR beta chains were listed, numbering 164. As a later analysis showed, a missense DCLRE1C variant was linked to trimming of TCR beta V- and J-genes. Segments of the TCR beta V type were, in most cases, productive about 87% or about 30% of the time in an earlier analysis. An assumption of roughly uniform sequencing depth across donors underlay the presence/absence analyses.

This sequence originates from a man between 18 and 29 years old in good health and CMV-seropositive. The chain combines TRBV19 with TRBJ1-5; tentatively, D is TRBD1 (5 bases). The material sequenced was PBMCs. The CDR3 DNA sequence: TGTGCCAGTAATGGTAAACGCCGGAAAACCCAGGGCCAGCCCCAGCATTTT. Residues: CASNGKRRKTQGQPQHF.